These 10 T cell receptor beta chains came from one sample sequenced in a study of blood T cell repertoires in COVID-19. Sequencing used immunoSEQ multiplex PCR; TCRdb keeps in-frame clones, though not all of them. The repertoire holds approximately 37,000 clones, with approximately 83% as singletons. Source material: peripheral blood. The receptor source for this set is a man between 40 and 49 years old with active COVID-19.

J is TRBJ2-2 and V is TRBV6-5, with D perhaps TRBD1 (5 bases). The CDR3 has 14 amino acids. The V gene lost 9 bases and the J gene lost 3 bases, with 14 bases spanning the gap. The germline CDR1 and CDR2 sequences are MNHEY and SVGAGI. CDR3: CASNLPGYTGELFF. CDR3 in DNA: TGTGCCAGTAACCTTCCAGGGTACACCGGGGAGCTGTTTTTT.

This clone showed up just a few times. V usage is TRBV3-1 (or the pseudogene TRBV3-2) and J usage is TRBJ2-3, with D tentatively TRBD2 (5 bases). This CDR3 is built from 15 residues. Trimming cost V 4 bases and J 8 bases, with 19 bases left between them. Germline V gives CDR1 LGHDT, CDR2 YNNKEL (reference sequence). CDR3 loop: CASSRAPPRDSTQYF. CDR3 in DNA: TGTGCCAGCAGCCGAGCGCCCCCGAGGGATTCTACGCAGTATTTT.

The chain joins TRBV7-2 to TRBJ2-7; a possible D gene is TRBD1 (5 bases). With 4 bases removed from V and 3 bases from J, the gap between germline ends came to 10 bases. The CDR3 runs 13 residues. Germline V CDR1 and CDR2: SGHTA, FQGNSA. The CDR3 here is CASSSWTYYEQYF. For the CDR3, the DNA is TGTGCCAGCAGCTCGTGGACATACTACGAGCAGTACTTC.

This clone was observed a single time. The J gene is TRBJ2-1, the V gene TRBV11-3, with 8 bases matching TRBD1. V trimming: 5 bases; J trimming: 7 bases; junction bases outside the gene matches: 4. There are 13 residues in the CDR3. The germline gives CDR1 SGHNT, CDR2 YENEEA. The CDR3: CASSRDRLNEQFF. In nucleotides, the CDR3 is TGTGCCAGCAGCCGGGACAGGCTTAATGAGCAGTTCTTC.

The gene calls are TRBV4-2 and TRBJ2-3; D is perhaps TRBD2 (5 bases). The CDR3 has 16 amino acids. Germline V gene data show CDR1 as LGHNA and CDR2 as YNFKEQ. Trimming took off 4 bases at V and 1 base at J, with 15 bases between the two ends. The CDR3 bases are TGTGCCAGCAGCCTCGCTCAGGTCGGGGGCACAGATACGCAGTATTTT. Its translation is CASSLAQVGGTDTQYF.

The chain joins TRBV29-1 to TRBJ2-1, with TRBD2 matching over 15 bases. V was clipped by 7 bases and J by 10 bases; unmatched bases: 5. CDR1 SQVTM and CDR2 ANQGSEA come from the germline V gene. The length of the CDR3 is 13 residues. DNA of the CDR3: TGCAGCGGACGGACTAGCGGGAGGGGCGAGCAGTTCTTC. This encodes CSGRTSGRGEQFF.

V is TRBV18 and J is TRBJ1-2; 7 bases match TRBD1. Trimming cost V 5 bases and J 8 bases; bases outside gene matches: 11. Per germline, CDR1 KGHSH and CDR2 LQKENI. The CDR3 runs to 14 residues. CDR3 region: CASSAFTGDQGYTF. Written as DNA, the CDR3 is TGTGCCAGCTCAGCATTTACAGGGGATCAGGGCTACACCTTC. The full variable domain, in which reference TRBV18 and TRBJ1-2 provide the parts outside the CDR3, is NAGVMQNPRHLVRRRGQEARLRCSPMKGHSHVYWYRQLPEEGLKFMVYLQKENIIDESGMPKERFSAEFPKEGPSILRIQQVVRGDSAAYFCASSAFTGDQGYTFGSGTRLTVV.

This sequence joins TRBV20-1 and TRBJ1-2; 9 positions agree with TRBD1. The CDR3 is made up of 11 amino acids. Germline CDR1 reads DFQATT; CDR2 reads SNEGSKA (reference sequence). V lost 7 bases and J lost 6; bases outside the gene matches: 3. The CDR3 loop reads CSGTGADGYTF. DNA of the CDR3: TGCAGTGGGACAGGGGCGGATGGCTACACCTTC.

This chain links TRBV7-9 with TRBJ1-2; a weak D match, TRBD1 (5 bases). The germline V and J ends were trimmed by 1 base and 7 bases, with 10 bases remaining between them. The germline V gene encodes CDR1 SEHNR and CDR2 FQNEAQ (reference sequence). This CDR3 contains 13 residues. The CDR3 DNA follows: TGTGCCAGCAGCTTAGACGGGGGAGGTGGCTACACCTTC. Protein: CASSLDGGGGYTF.

The genes are TRBV5-4 and TRBJ2-3, with TRBD2 matching 8 bases. From germline, CDR1 is SGHNT and CDR2 YYREEE (reference sequence). This CDR3 has 15 amino acids. With V trimmed by 3 bases and J by 5 bases, 8 bases remained unmatched. This CDR3 is CASSSRGAGVDTQYF. The CDR3 DNA sequence: TGTGCCAGCAGCTCCCGAGGAGCGGGGGTAGATACGCAGTATTTT.